The 5 T cell receptor beta chains presented below share a single source sample, sequenced in a study of siplizumab effects on memory and regulatory T cells (dated by TCRdb to about 2019). Library preparation used the immunoSEQ multiplex PCR assay. TCRdb took over this immuneACCESS table, retaining in-frame rearrangements with V and J assigned. Such tables are incomplete; in checked studies, under half of the missing clones stem from an unresolved V gene, and the remainder is unexplained. This sample has around 58,000 clones in its table, and 75% to 90% of those were observed once. The top ten hold 3.5% to 4.5% of the sample. The source material was memory CD4+ T cells sorted from blood. In light of the paper, this sample's cell subset or site label describes: unstimulated CD4+ memory T cells. The receptors stem from a human donor in good health.

V usage is TRBV28 and J usage is TRBJ2-7; 10 positions agree with TRBD2. V lost 3 bases, J lost 4 bases, and 9 bases stayed unmatched. CDR1 and CDR2 (germline): MDHEN, SYDVKM. CDR3 size: 16 residues. CDR3 nucleotides: TGTGCCAGCAGTTTCATTCGGAGCGGGAGGGCATACGAGCAGTACTTC. As protein: CASSFIRSGRAYEQYF. The full variable domain, its missing parts supplied by reference TRBV28 and TRBJ2-7, is DVKVTQSSRYLVKRTGEKVFLECVQDMDHENMFWYRQDPGLGLRLIYFSYDVKMKEKGDIPEGYSVSREKKERFSLILESASTNQTSMYLCASSFIRSGRAYEQYFGPGTRLTVT.

This chain uses TRBV2 with TRBJ2-5, with TRBD1 identical over 9 bases. Germline lookup yields CDR1 SNHLY and CDR2 FYNNEI. The CDR3 sequence is 15 residues long. V shed 5 bases, J shed 5 bases, and the junction held 9 bases outside the gene matches. The chain's CDR3 is CASSPPGQGGETQYF. For the CDR3, the DNA is TGTGCCAGCAGTCCGCCGGGACAGGGCGGGGAGACCCAGTACTTC.

The chain carries TRBV5-4 and TRBJ2-7; tentatively, D is TRBD1 or TRBD2 (5 bases each). Trimming cost V 0 bases and J 1 base, with 11 bases left between them. Germline-derived CDR1 and CDR2 are SGHNT and YYREEE (reference sequence). The CDR3 covers 15 residues. CDR3 DNA: TGTGCCAGCAGCTTGGTGAGGGGTAGGTCCTACGAGCAGTACTTC. This codes for CASSLVRGRSYEQYF.

The chain uses TRBV2 and TRBJ2-3, with no clear D. The CDR3 is 13 amino acids. In germline, CDR1 is SNHLY, CDR2 FYNNEI. V lost 5 bases and J 2 bases, leaving 8 bases between the germline ends. CDR3 nucleotides: TGTGCCAGCAGTTTGACTTACACAGATACGCAGTATTTT. Translation gives CASSLTYTDTQYF.

The chain links TRBV7-8 to TRBJ1-6; D gene unclear. V lost 1 base to trimming and J lost 4 bases, with 11 bases between them. Germline V lookup: CDR1 SGHVS, CDR2 FQNEAQ. The CDR3 runs 16 residues. CDR3: CASSLDGETYNSPLHF. As DNA, the CDR3 is TGTGCCAGCAGCTTAGACGGCGAAACTTATAATTCACCCCTCCACTTT. Full variable domain (missing parts from reference TRBV7-8 and TRBJ1-6): GAGVSQSPRYKVAKRGQDVALRCDPISGHVSLFWYQQALGQGPEFLTYFQNEAQLDKSGLPSDRFFAERPEGSVSTLKIQRTQQEDSAVYLCASSLDGETYNSPLHFGNGTRLTVT.